Sequencing of this T cell receptor beta chain was carried out in a study of CD8 T cells in ankylosing spondylitis. Study-wide results and caveats: The authors reported significant enrichment of disease-linked clones in matched ankylosing spondylitis synovial fluid.

Remarks on this clonotype: What it binds is not known.

Germline V gives CDR1 MDHEN, CDR2 SYDVKM. The V end lost 4 bases, the J end lost 8 bases, and 20 bases lay between the germline ends. The CDR3 consists of 16 residues. TCRdb reprocessed the 5' RACE reads with MiXCR, giving one entry per CDR3 protein. The sample has 200,000 to 250,000 distinct CDR3 sequences, around 10% seen once; the top ten hold 6.8%. Material: blood, either unsorted or a sorted T cell fraction (not recorded which). The rearrangement uses TRBV28 and TRBJ1-4; D is undetermined. The TCR was taken from a male donor with ankylosing spondylitis or in good health (not recorded which). The CDR3 is CASSSSPSRPVEKLFF. The CDR3 nucleotides read TGTGCCAGCAGTTCCTCACCCAGCAGGCCAGTCGAAAAACTGTTTTTT. The full variable domain, with the rest looked up from reference TRBV28 and TRBJ1-4, is DVKVTQSSRYLVKRTGEKVFLECVQDMDHENMFWYRQDPGLGLRLIYFSYDVKMKEKGDIPEGYSVSREKKERFSLILESASTNQTSMYLCASSSSPSRPVEKLFFGSGTQLSVL.